This T cell receptor beta chain is drawn from a study of naive and memory T cell subsets. In germline, CDR1 is MNHNY, CDR2 SVGAGI (reference sequence). The CDR3 totals 13 residues. After removal of 7 bases from V and 7 bases from J, the junction contained 7 bases not matched to a gene. Four PCR rounds used nested alpha and beta constant region primers plus the SP2 primer. TCRdb re-called the UMI-ligation and nested PCR reads with MiXCR, one entry per CDR3 protein. The data show some 25,000 distinct CDR3 sequences, around 5% seen once. TCR cDNA received a 3' ligated oligonucleotide that carried a UMI. This clonotype was seen ten or more times. Its cognate antigen is unknown. General study results and limits: Potentially, T cell activation and differentiation skew this RNA-based measurement.

The sequenced sample was blood. This TCR was recovered from an adult in good health. The V call is TRBV6-6, the J call TRBJ2-1; 7 nucleotides match TRBD1. The CDR3 nucleotides read TGTGCCAGCACGAAGGGGGCGAGGAATGAGCAGTTCTTC. This translates into CASTKGARNEQFF.